Sequencing of this TCR beta chain was carried out in a study of cytomegalovirus exposure and HLA in healthy donors. From germline, CDR1 is SGHVT and CDR2 SQSDAQ. Trimming cost V 0 bases and J 4 bases, with 9 bases left between them. The CDR3 length is 14 residues. Use of 60 Vbeta and 13 Jbeta primers characterized the PCR. The repertoire was sequenced with immunoSEQ multiplex PCR; TCRdb's copy has only in-frame clones and lacks some. Of 150,000 to 180,000 clones in the sample, around 79% were seen once. Worth noting for this clone: As yet, its antigen is unknown.

Overall study findings and caveats: A further, later analysis showed that HLA-associated TCR beta chains (compared with equally common others) were more clonally expanded. Productive rates of about 87% or about 30% were seen for most TCR beta V segments in an earlier analysis. Solely CMV serostatus was available to characterize immune exposure.

Material for sequencing was PBMCs. The chain is built from TRBV7-4 and TRBJ1-1; D unclear. This TCR was sampled from a man younger than 45 in good health and CMV-seropositive. CDR3 nucleotides: TGTGCCAGCAGCTTAGCGGCAGGCCTCACTGAAGCTTTCTTT. It translates to CASSLAAGLTEAFF. Variable domain in full (rest from reference TRBV7-4 and TRBJ1-1): GAGVSQSPRYKVAKRGRDVALRCDSISGHVTLYWYRQTLGQGSEVLTYSQSDAQRDKSGRPSGRFSAERPERSVSTLKIQRTEQGDSAVYLCASSLAAGLTEAFFGQGTRLTVV.